The clone carrying this T cell receptor beta chain was detected only once. The V gene's germline CDR1 is SGHDN and CDR2 FVKESK. This CDR3 has 15 amino acids. Losses at the gene ends were 2 bases for V and 4 bases for J; bases not matched to a gene: 4. The entry originates in a study of blood T cell repertoires in COVID-19. On the study more broadly: The United States, Italy and Spain provided the acute and convalescent COVID-19 samples. Sources were T cells, B-cell-depleted T cells, or PBMCs; the material itself was cDNA or gDNA.

In the authors' methods: Amplifying reference gene primers gave estimates of nucleated cell counts. Here immunoSEQ multiplex PCR was the method, and the copy in TCRdb shows in-frame clones only, minus some. V, J and clone size reflect that table, while D and trimming were determined from the DNA. Altogether 95,000 to 120,000 clones are present, 88% being singletons, with the ten largest covering 2% to 3%. Sequences were obtained from peripheral blood. J is TRBJ2-3 and V is TRBV14; TRBD2 agrees at 9 bases. This TCR came from a human donor in a cohort sampled during active COVID-19. CDR3 DNA sequence: TGTGCCAGCAGCCAACTAGCGGGACTCGCAGATACGCAGTATTTT. Protein: CASSQLAGLADTQYF.